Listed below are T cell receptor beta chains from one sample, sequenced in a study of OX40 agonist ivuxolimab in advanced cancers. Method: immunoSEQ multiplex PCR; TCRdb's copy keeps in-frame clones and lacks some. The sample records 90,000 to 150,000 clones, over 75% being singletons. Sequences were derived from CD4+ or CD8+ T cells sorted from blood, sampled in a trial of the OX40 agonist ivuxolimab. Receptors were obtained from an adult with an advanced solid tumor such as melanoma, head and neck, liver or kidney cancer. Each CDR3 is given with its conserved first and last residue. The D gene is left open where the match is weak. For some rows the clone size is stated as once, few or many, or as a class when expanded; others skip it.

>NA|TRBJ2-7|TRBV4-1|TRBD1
CASSQRRGGEAYEQYF
TGCGCCAGCAGCCAACGCCGAGGGGGCGAGGCCTACGAGCAGTACTTC
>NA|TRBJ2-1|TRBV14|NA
CASSQSSEQFF
TGTGCCAGCAGCCAGAGTAGTGAGCAGTTCTTC
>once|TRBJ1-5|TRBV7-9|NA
CASSRTSGRSQPQHF
TGTGCCAGCAGCCGAACTTCAGGGAGGTCTCAGCCCCAGCATTTT
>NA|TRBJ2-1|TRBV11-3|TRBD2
CASRSPGTSGGLSSYNEQFF
TGTGCCAGCAGGAGTCCCGGGACTAGCGGGGGGTTAAGCTCCTACAATGAGCAGTTCTTC
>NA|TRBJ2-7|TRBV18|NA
CASSPPGARTYEQYF
TGTGCCAGCTCACCACCTGGGGCGCGAACCTACGAGCAGTACTTC
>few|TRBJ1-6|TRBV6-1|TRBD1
CASSEQGALNSPLHF
TGTGCCAGCAGTGAACAGGGGGCGCTTAATTCACCCCTCCACTTT
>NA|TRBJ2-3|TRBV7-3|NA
CASSLRGVGRDTQYF
TGTGCCAGCAGCTTACGGGGCGTAGGGAGGGATACGCAGTATTTT
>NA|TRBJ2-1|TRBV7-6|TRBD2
CASTLGTSGELNNEQFF
TGTGCCAGCACTCTTGGGACTAGCGGGGAATTAAACAATGAGCAGTTCTTC
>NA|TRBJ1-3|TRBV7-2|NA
CASSFNQGTGNTIYF
TGTGCCAGCAGCTTCAATCAGGGGACTGGAAACACCATATATTTT
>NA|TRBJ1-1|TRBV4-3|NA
CASSRLGQTEAFF
TGCGCCAGCAGCCGGCTGGGGCAGACTGAAGCTTTCTTT
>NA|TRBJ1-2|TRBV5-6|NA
CASSDNNYGYTF
TGTGCCAGCAGTGACAACAACTATGGCTACACCTTC
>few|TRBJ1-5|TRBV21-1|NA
CASWRSNQPQHF
TGTGCCAGCTGGCGAAGCAATCAGCCCCAGCATTTT
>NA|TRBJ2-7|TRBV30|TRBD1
CAYGQGGYEQYF
TGTGCCTATGGACAGGGAGGCTACGAGCAGTACTTC
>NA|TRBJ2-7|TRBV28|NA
CAVSHTPSYEQYF
TGTGCCGTTTCCCACACCCCGTCCTACGAGCAGTACTTC
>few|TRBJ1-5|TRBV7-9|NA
CASSQEGGSNQPQHF
TGTGCCAGCAGCCAGGAAGGAGGGAGCAATCAGCCCCAGCATTTT
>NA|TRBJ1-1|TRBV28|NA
CASSLNGGTFF
TGTGCCAGCAGTTTAAACGGAGGAACTTTCTTT
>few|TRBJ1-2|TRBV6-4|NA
CASSDSWGRGGYTF
TGTGCCAGCAGTGACTCGTGGGGCAGGGGTGGCTACACCTTC
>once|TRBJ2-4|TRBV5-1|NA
CASSTGGRVTKNIQYF
TGCGCCAGCAGCACCGGGGGCAGGGTGACCAAAAACATTCAGTACTTC
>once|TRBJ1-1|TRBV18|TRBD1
CASSPPGQPRVTEAFF
TGTGCCAGCTCACCACCGGGACAGCCCAGGGTTACTGAAGCTTTCTTT
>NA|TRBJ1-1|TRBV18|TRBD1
CARGGRTGGFEAFF
TGTGCCAGGGGAGGGCGGACAGGGGGCTTTGAAGCTTTCTTT
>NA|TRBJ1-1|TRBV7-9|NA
CASSGGNINEAFF
TGTGCCAGCAGCGGGGGGAATATAAACGAAGCTTTCTTT
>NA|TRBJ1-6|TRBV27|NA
CASSFGQSSSYNSPLHF
TGTGCCAGCAGTTTCGGACAGTCGAGCTCCTATAATTCACCCCTCCACTTT
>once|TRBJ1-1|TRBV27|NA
CASSPTRNTEAFF
TGTGCCAGCAGTCCAACAAGGAACACTGAAGCTTTCTTT
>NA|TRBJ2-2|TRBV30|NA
CAWSPDTNTGELFF
TGTGCCTGGAGTCCCGACACGAACACCGGGGAGCTGTTTTTT
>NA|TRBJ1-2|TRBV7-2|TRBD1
CASSLSRTGGGYTF
TGTGCCAGCAGCTTATCCCGGACAGGGGGTGGCTACACCTTC
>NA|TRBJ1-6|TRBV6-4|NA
CASSVSRENNSPLHF
TGTGCCAGCAGTGTATCCCGAGAAAATAATTCACCCCTCCACTTT
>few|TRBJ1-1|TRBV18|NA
CASSGGNTEAFF
TGTGCCAGCTCAGGAGGGAACACTGAAGCTTTCTTT
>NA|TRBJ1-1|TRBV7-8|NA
CASSLVRGNTEAFF
TGTGCCAGCAGCTTAGTAAGGGGGAACACTGAAGCTTTCTTT
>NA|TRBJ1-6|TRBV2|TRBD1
CASSLTGENSPLHF
TGTGCCAGCAGTTTGACAGGGGAGAATTCACCCCTCCACTTT
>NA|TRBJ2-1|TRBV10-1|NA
CASVLDPGFF
TGCGCCAGCGTCCTTGACCCGGGGTTCTTC
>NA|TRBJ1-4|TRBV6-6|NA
CASSYRGVGEKLFF
TGTGCCAGCAGTTACCGGGGGGTTGGTGAAAAACTGTTTTTT
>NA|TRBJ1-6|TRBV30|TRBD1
CACETGVNSPLHF
TGTGCCTGTGAAACAGGGGTTAATTCACCCCTCCACTTT
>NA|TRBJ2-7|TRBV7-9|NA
CASSLEFEQYF
TGTGCCAGCAGCTTAGAGTTCGAGCAGTACTTC
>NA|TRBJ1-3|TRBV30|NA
CAWSVQRNSGNTIYF
TGTGCCTGGAGTGTACAACGAAACTCTGGAAACACCATATATTTT
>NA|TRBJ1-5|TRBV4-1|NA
CASSQGDSNQPQHF
TGCGCCAGCAGCCAAGGGGACAGCAATCAGCCCCAGCATTTT
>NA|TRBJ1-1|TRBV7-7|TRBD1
CASSMTGLTEAFF
TGTGCCAGCAGCATGACAGGGTTGACTGAAGCTTTCTTT
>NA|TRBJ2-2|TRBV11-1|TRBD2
CASSSRLAGGFNTGELFF
TGTGCCAGCAGCTCACGACTAGCGGGGGGGTTTAACACCGGGGAGCTGTTTTTT
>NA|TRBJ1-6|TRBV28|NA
CASTPGLDNSPLHF
TGTGCCAGCACCCCTGGGCTGGACAATTCACCCCTCCACTTT
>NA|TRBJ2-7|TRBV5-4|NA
CASSYGAVEQYF
TGTGCCAGCAGCTACGGGGCAGTGGAGCAGTACTTC
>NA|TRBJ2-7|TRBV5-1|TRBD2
CASSTGLAPFEQYF
TGCGCCAGCAGCACAGGACTAGCCCCCTTCGAGCAGTACTTC
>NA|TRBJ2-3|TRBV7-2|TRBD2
CASSLDPSGAFNTQYF
TGTGCCAGCAGCTTAGATCCTAGCGGGGCCTTTAATACGCAGTATTTT
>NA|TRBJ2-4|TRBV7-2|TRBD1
CASSPRTGAPIWGNIQYF
TGTGCCAGCAGCCCACGGACAGGGGCCCCCATATGGGGGAACATTCAGTACTTC
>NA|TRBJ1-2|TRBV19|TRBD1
CASSIDGTANYGYTF
TGTGCCAGTAGTATAGACGGGACAGCTAACTATGGCTACACCTTC
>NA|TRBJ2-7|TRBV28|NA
CASSPGRLAYEQYF
TGTGCCAGCAGTCCAGGACGGCTTGCCTACGAGCAGTACTTC
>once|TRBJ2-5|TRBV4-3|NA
CASSQGQGGETQYF
TGCGCCAGCAGCCAAGGCCAGGGGGGGGAGACCCAGTACTTC
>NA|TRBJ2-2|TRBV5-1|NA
CASSPSTPRSGELFF
TGCGCCAGCAGCCCCAGCACCCCCCGGTCCGGGGAGCTGTTTTTT
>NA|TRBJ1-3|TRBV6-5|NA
CASSYSLASGNTIYF
TGTGCCAGCAGTTACAGCCTAGCGTCTGGAAACACCATATATTTT
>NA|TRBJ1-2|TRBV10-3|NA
CAISEVVYYGYTF
TGTGCCATCAGTGAGGTAGTTTACTATGGCTACACCTTC
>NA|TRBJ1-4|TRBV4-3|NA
CASSQETGPNEKLFF
TGCGCCAGCAGCCAAGAGACAGGCCCTAATGAAAAACTGTTTTTT
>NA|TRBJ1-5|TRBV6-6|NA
CASSQGPNQPQHF
TGTGCCAGCAGTCAAGGGCCCAATCAGCCCCAGCATTTT
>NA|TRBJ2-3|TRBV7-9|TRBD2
CASTTRLAGPQDTQYF
TGTGCCAGCACCACCAGACTAGCGGGCCCCCAGGATACGCAGTATTTT
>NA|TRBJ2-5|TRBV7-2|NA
CASSPPNRKETQYF
TGTGCCAGCAGCCCCCCCAATAGAAAAGAGACCCAGTACTTC
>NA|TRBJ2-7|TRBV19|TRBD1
CASSILQGADEQYF
TGTGCCAGTAGTATTTTACAGGGGGCGGACGAGCAGTACTTC
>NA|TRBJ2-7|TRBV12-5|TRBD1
CASARGQGREQYF
TGTGCTAGTGCCAGGGGACAGGGACGCGAGCAGTACTTC